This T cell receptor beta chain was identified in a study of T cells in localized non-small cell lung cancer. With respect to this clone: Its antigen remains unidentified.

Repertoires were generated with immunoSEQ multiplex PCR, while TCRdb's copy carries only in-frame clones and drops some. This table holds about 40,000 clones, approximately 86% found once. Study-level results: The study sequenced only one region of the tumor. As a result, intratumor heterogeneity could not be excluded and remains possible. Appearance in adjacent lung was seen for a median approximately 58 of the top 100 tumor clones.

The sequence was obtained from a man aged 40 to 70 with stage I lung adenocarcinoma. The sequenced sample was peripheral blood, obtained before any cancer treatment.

CDR3 sequence (DNA): TGTGCCAGCAGCCCCGGGGGGTACACCGGGGAGCTGTTTTTT. Residues: CASSPGGYTGELFF. The chain recombines TRBV14 with TRBJ2-2; TRBD2 aligns across 7 bases. The V and J ends lost 4 bases and 3 bases, in that order; junction bases with no gene match: 2. There are 14 residues in the CDR3. Germline CDR1 reads SGHDN; CDR2 reads FVKESK.